Shown below are 3 T cell receptor beta chains from a single sample sequenced in a study of T cell repertoires in cytomegalovirus infection. TCRdb ran MiXCR on the reads and lists one entry per CDR3 protein. The sample lists hundreds of thousands of distinct CDR3 sequences; about 20% were seen once. The sequencing sample was made of CD8+ T cells from PBMCs. These TCRs come from a human donor in good health (CMV status not recorded). Some clones in this sample may be carry-over from other donors' samples.

The table lists this clonotype with a few counts. The chain links TRBV9 to TRBJ2-7; no firm D call. This CDR3 spans 13 amino acids. V was trimmed by 7 bases and J by 0 bases, leaving 11 bases between them. Germline V lookup: CDR1 SGDLS, CDR2 YYNGEE. In DNA, the CDR3 is TGTGCCAGCGGACGAGAAGTCTCCTACGAGCAGTACTTC. Its protein product is CASGREVSYEQYF.

The chain employs TRBV29-1 and TRBJ1-1; 7 bases match TRBD1. CDR3 length: 12 amino acids. CDR1 and CDR2 (germline): SQVTM, ANQGSEA. The J segment lost 4 bases and the V segment lost 6 bases, leaving 5 bases of the junction unmatched. The CDR3 protein is CSVRPGGTEAFF. The CDR3 DNA reads as TGCAGCGTCCGTCCAGGGGGCACTGAAGCTTTCTTT.

There are a few counts of this clonotype. The chain employs TRBV20-1 and TRBJ2-5; perhaps D is TRBD1 or TRBD2 (6 bases each). From germline, CDR1 is DFQATT and CDR2 SNEGSKA (reference sequence). The CDR3 is made up of 18 amino acids. Trimming took off 1 base at V and 4 bases at J, with 25 bases between the two ends. As DNA, the CDR3 is TGCAGTGCTAGAGGTATCATCGGGGGACACAAGGGGTCAGAGACCCAGTACTTC. It encodes CSARGIIGGHKGSETQYF.